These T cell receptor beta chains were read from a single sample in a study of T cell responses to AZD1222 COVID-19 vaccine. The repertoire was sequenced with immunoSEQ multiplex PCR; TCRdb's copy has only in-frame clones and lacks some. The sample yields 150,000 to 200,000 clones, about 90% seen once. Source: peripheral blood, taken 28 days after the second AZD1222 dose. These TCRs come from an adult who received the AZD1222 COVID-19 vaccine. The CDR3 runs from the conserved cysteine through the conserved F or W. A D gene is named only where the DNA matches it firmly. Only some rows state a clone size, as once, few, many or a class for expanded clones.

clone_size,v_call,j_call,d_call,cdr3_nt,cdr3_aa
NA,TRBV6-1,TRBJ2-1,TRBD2,TGTGCCAGCAGTGAACTACTAGCGGGGGGCTCCCAGAGCTCCTACAATGAGCAGTTCTTC,CASSELLAGGSQSSYNEQFF
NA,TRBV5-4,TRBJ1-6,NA,TGTGCCAGCAGCGATAACGTCGGAGCTTATGGTAATTCACCCCTCCACTTT,CASSDNVGAYGNSPLHF
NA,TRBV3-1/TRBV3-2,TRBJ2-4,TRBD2,TGTGCCAGCAGCGCGGGGGGGCTGGTCAAAAACATTCAGTACTTC,CASSAGGLVKNIQYF
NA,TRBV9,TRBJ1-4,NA,TGTGCCAGCAGCGTAGGGGCGGCAGGGCAAAGTGAAAAACTGTTTTTT,CASSVGAAGQSEKLFF
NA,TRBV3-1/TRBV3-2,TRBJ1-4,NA,TGTGCCAGCAGCTCCCGGACACAGAATGAAAAACTGTTTTTT,CASSSRTQNEKLFF
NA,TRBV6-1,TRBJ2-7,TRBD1,TGTGCCAGCAGTGAATCTTCAGGGGGACCCTACGAGCAGTACTTC,CASSESSGGPYEQYF
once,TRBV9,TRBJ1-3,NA,TGTGCCAGCAGCGGGAGGGGGAGGGGTCCGTCTGGAAACACCATATATTTT,CASSGRGRGPSGNTIYF
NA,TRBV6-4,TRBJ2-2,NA,TGTGCCAGCAGTACACTAGCCGGGGAGCTGTTTTTT,CASSTLAGELFF
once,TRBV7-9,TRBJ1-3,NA,TGTGCCAGCAGCCGAGACGCCGGCTCTGGAAACACCATATATTTT,CASSRDAGSGNTIYF
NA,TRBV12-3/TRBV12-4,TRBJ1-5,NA,TGTGCCAGCAGTTTAGCTCAGCCCCAGCATTTT,CASSLAQPQHF
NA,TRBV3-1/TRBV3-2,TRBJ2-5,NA,TGTGCCAGCAGCCAGGGGGACGTAGTTGCCCAGTACTTC,CASSQGDVVAQYF
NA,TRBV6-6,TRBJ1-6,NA,TGTGCCACCTCGGTCTCCTATAATTCACCCCTCCACTTT,CATSVSYNSPLHF
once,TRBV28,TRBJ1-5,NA,TGTGCCAGCACCCCATCCCCGAATCAGCCCCAGCATTTT,CASTPSPNQPQHF
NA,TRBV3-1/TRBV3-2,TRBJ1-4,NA,TGTGCCAGCAGCCAAAACAGCCCTGCAACTAATGAAAAACTGTTTTTT,CASSQNSPATNEKLFF
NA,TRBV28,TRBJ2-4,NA,TGTGCCAGCAGTCGCCGGGAATTAGCCAAAAACATTCAGTACTTC,CASSRRELAKNIQYF
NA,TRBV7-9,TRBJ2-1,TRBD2,TGTGCCAGCAGCCCGAAGACTAGCAGAAATGAGCAGTTCTTC,CASSPKTSRNEQFF
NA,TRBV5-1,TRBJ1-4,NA,TGCGCCAGCAGCTTAATGCCAGGGGTGAATGAAAAACTGTTTTTT,CASSLMPGVNEKLFF
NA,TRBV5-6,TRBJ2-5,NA,TGTGCCAGCAGCTCCGGGTCGCAAGAGACCCAGTACTTC,CASSSGSQETQYF
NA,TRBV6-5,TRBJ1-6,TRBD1,TGTGCCAGCAGTTTTGGGACAGGGGCAGCTTCACCCCTCCACTTT,CASSFGTGAASPLHF
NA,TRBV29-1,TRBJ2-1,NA,TGCAGCGTCGGCGCTAGCAGCAATGAGCAGTTCTTC,CSVGASSNEQFF
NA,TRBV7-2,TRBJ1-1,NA,TGTGCCAGCAGCCAGGGGTGGGTGAACACTGAAGCTTTCTTT,CASSQGWVNTEAFF
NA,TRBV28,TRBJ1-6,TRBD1,TGTGCCAGCAGTTTGTACAAACAGGGGGCTGGGTCACCCCTCCACTTT,CASSLYKQGAGSPLHF
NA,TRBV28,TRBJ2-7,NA,TGTGCCAGCAGTTTACGGTACGAGCAGTACTTC,CASSLRYEQYF
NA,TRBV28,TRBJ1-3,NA,TGTGCCAGCAGTTTTGGCAGGGCGGGCGGAAACACCATATATTTT,CASSFGRAGGNTIYF
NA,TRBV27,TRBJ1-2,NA,TGTGCCAGCAGTACCTCAGGGCCCGAGGGCTACACCTTC,CASSTSGPEGYTF
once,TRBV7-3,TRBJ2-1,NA,TGTGCCAGCAGCTTTTCTCGTTTGTCCAATGAGCAGTTCTTC,CASSFSRLSNEQFF
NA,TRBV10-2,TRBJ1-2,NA,TGCGCCAGCAGTGGGGGGCGGGTCTATGGCTACACCTTC,CASSGGRVYGYTF
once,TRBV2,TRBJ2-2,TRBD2,TGTGCCAGCAGTCGAGCGGGAGGAGATACCGGGGAGCTGTTTTTT,CASSRAGGDTGELFF
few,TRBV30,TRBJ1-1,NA,TGTGCCTGGAGTGGCCTGACAGGGAACACTGAAGCTTTCTTT,CAWSGLTGNTEAFF
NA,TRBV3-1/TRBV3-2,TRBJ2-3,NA,TGTGCCAGCAGCCGGGTCGGGGGTGGAGATAGGGATACGCAGTATTTT,CASSRVGGGDRDTQYF
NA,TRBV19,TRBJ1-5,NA,TGTGCCAGTAGCCTACCAGCGGGGGGAAATCAGCCCCAGCATTTT,CASSLPAGGNQPQHF
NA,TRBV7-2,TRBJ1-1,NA,TGTGCCAGCAGCCCCTGGGGGAACACTGAAGCTTTCTTT,CASSPWGNTEAFF
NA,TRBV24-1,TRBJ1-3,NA,TGTGCCACCAGTGACCCGAGCGTGGACTCTGGAAACACCATATATTTT,CATSDPSVDSGNTIYF
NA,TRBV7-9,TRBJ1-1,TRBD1,TGTGCCAGCAGCTCAACAGGGGGCGCGTACACTGAAGCTTTCTTT,CASSSTGGAYTEAFF
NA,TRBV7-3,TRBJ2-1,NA,TGTGCCAGCAGCTTAGGCCAGTTGGGAAAGAATGAGCAGTTCTTC,CASSLGQLGKNEQFF
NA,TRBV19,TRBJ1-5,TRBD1,TGTGCCAGTAGTATCAGGGGGCCAAGCAATCAGCCCCAGCATTTT,CASSIRGPSNQPQHF
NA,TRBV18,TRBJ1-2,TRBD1,TGTGCCAGCTCACGAGAATTTAAGGACAGGGGGCACTTC,CASSREFKDRGHF
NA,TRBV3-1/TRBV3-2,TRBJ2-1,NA,TGTGCCAGCAGCCTGAGTAGCAATGAGCAGTTCTTC,CASSLSSNEQFF
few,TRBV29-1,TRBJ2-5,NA,TGCAGCTCCGGGGGCGGGCCCGAGACCCAGTACTTC,CSSGGGPETQYF
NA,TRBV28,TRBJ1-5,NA,TGTGCCAGCCTAGGAGGTTATAGCAATCAGCCCCAGCATTTT,CASLGGYSNQPQHF
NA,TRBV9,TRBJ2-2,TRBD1,TGTGCCAGCAGCGTCCGACAGGGGGCTTTTAACACCGGGGAGCTGTTTTTT,CASSVRQGAFNTGELFF
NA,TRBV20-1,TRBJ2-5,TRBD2,TGCAGTGCTAGTCCGGCGGGGGGCTACCTTTTACAAGAGACCCAGTACTTC,CSASPAGGYLLQETQYF
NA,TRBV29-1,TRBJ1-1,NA,TGCAGCGTTAAAGGGATTTACACTGAAGCTTTCTTT,CSVKGIYTEAFF
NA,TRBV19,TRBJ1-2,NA,TGTGCCAGTAGCCCGCGGTCTGGGACCAACTATGGCTACACCTTC,CASSPRSGTNYGYTF
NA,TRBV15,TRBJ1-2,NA,TGTGCCACCAGCAGAAACCGGGGAAACTATGGCTACACCTTC,CATSRNRGNYGYTF
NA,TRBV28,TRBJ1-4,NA,TGTGCCAGCAGCCCCGGGGAAGGGGGTAGGGAAAAACTGTTTTTT,CASSPGEGGREKLFF
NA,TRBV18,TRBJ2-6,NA,TGTGCCAGCTCACCGCGGAGGGATGGGGCCAACGTCCTGACTTTC,CASSPRRDGANVLTF
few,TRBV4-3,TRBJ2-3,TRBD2,TGCGCCAGCAGCCCCTCTCACCGACTAGCGGGGGTCACAGATACGCAGTATTTT,CASSPSHRLAGVTDTQYF